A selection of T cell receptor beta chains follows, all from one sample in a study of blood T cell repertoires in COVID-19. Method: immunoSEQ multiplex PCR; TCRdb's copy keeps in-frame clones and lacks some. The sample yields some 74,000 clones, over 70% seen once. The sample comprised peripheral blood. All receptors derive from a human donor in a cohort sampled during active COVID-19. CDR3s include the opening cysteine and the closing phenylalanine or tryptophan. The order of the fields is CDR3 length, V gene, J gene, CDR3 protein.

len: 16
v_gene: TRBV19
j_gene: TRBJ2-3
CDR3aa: CASSITGGASTDTQYF

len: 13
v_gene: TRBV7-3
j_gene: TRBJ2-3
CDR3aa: CASSLRHGDTQYF

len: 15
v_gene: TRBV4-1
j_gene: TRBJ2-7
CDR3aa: CASSTRQGLSYEQYF

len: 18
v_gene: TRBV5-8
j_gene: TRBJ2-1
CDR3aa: CASSSGLAGVPGYNEQFF

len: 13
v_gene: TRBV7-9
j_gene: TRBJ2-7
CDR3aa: CASKLGQSYEQYF

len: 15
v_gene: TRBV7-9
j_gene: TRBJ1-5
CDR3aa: CASTIGTGAVQPQHF

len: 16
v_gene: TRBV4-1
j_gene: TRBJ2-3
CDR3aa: CASSQGTGANTDTQYF

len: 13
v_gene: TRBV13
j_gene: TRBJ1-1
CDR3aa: CASSIAGLAAAFF

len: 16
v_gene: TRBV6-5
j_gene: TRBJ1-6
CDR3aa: CASSYSAPQGGSPLHF

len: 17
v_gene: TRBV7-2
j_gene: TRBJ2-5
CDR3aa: CASSSRGLAGGAKTQYF

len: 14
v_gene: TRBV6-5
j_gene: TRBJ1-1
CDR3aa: CASSPQFSNTEAFF

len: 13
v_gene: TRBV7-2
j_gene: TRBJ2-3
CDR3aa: CASSRRGPDTQYF

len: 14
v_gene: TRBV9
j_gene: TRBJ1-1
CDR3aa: CASSVAQVNTEAFF

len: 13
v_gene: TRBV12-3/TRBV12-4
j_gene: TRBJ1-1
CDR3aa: CASRGTTNTEAFF

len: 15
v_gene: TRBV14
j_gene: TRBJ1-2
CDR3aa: CASSQVGREGRGYTF

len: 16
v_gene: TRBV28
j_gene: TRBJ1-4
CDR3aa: CASSLREGPGNEKLFF

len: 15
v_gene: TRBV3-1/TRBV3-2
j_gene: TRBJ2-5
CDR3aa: CASSHPSRGQETQYF

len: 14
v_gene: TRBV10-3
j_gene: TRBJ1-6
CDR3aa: CAIRGEEPYSPLHF

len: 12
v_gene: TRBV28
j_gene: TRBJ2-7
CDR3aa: CAGGTGLYEQYF

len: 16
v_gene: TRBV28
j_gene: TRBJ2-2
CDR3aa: CASANGGRINTGELFF

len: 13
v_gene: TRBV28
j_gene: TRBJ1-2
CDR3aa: CASKTGRNYGYTF

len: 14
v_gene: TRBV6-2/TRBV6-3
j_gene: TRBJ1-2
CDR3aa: CASSYGQGLNGYTF

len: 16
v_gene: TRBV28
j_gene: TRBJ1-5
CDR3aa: CASSDSDKASNQPQHF

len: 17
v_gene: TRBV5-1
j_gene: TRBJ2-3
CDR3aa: CASSDVAGEGDWYTQYF

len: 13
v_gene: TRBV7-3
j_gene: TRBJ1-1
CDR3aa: CASSRGGAEEAFF

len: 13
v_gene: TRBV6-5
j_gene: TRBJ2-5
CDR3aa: CASLTSGGGTQYF

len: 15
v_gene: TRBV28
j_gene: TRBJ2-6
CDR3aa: CASQRHNSGANVLTF

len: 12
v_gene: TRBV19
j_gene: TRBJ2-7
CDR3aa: CASSEHRRQQYF

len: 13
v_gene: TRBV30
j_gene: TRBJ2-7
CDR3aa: CARRASASYEQYF

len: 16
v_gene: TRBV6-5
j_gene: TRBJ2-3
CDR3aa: CASSLSGGASTDTQYF

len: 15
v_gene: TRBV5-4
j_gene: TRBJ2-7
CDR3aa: CASSLRQGGNYEQYF

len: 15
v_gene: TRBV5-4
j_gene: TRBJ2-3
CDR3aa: CASRGAGEPTDTQYF

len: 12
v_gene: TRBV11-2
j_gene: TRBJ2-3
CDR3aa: CASSFGADTQYF

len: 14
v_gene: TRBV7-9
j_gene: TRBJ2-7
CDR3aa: CASSSGTVYYEQYF

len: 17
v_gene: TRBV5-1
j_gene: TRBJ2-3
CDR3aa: CASSPGEAGGPIDTQYF

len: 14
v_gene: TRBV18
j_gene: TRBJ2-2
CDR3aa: CASSPARGTGELFF